This T cell receptor (beta chain) is from a study of blood T cell repertoires in COVID-19. Study overall: COVID-19 samples from acute and convalescent phases originated in the United States, Italy and Spain. Sources were T cells, B-cell-depleted T cells, or PBMCs; the material itself was cDNA or gDNA.

In the authors' methods: Estimation of nucleated cell counts relied on the amplification of reference gene primers. Method: immunoSEQ multiplex PCR; TCRdb's copy keeps in-frame clones and lacks some. The V and J calls and clone size are taken from that table; D and trimming were inferred from the DNA. This sample yields 150,000 or so clones, of which around 81% are seen a single time; about an eighth belongs to the top ten. The length of the CDR3 is 17 residues. V was shortened by 4 bases and J by 4 bases, with 20 bases between the two germline ends. The germline V gene encodes CDR1 KGHSH and CDR2 LQKENI. In its sample, this clone was seen a few times.

The specimen sequenced was peripheral blood. This chain uses TRBV18 with TRBJ2-1; maybe TRBD2 (6 bases). The sequence was collected from a man between 60 and 75 years old with active or convalescent COVID-19. The CDR3: CASSQIAGRASYNEQFF. The CDR3 DNA reads as TGTGCCAGCTCACAAATCGCGGGGCGGGCCTCTTACAATGAGCAGTTCTTC.